Below, 25 T cell receptor beta chains from the same sample are listed, as sequenced in a study of cytomegalovirus exposure and HLA in healthy donors (dated by TCRdb to 2015 to 2018). Libraries were built with the immunoSEQ multiplex PCR assay. The multiplex PCR relied on a mix of 60 forward primers for TCR Vbeta segments and 13 reverse primers for TCR Jbeta segments. TCRdb holds this immuneACCESS table with in-frame rearrangements only. Some clones are missing; in checked studies, unresolved V genes explain under half, and the rest has no known cause. The sample table contains 150,000 to 200,000 clones; only one count was recorded for over 75% of them. The ten biggest clones cover roughly 13% of the sample. The sequencing sample was made of PBMCs. All receptors derive from a man aged 45-65 years in good health and CMV-seropositive.

CDR3 bases: TGCAGCGGCGAAGAAGGGACAGGGGGCAATGAGCAGTTCTTC. Protein sequence: CSGEEGTGGNEQFF. The chain carries TRBV29-1 and TRBJ2-1; 11 nucleotides line up with TRBD1. The germline CDR1 and CDR2 sequences are SQVTM and ANQGSEA. J gave up 6 bases and V 7 bases, and 8 bases lay outside the gene matches. The CDR3 extends over 14 amino acids.

Only a few counts were recorded for this clone. This chain joins TRBV4-3 and TRBJ2-1; 10 nucleotides match TRBD2. From germline, CDR1 is LGHNA and CDR2 YSLEER. This CDR3 region has 16 residues. V shed 0 bases, J shed 5 bases, and the junction held 4 bases outside the gene matches. Here the CDR3 DNA reads TGCGCCAGCAGCCAAGAGAGCGGGGGGGCGCACAATGAGCAGTTCTTC. Residues: CASSQESGGAHNEQFF.

The CDR3 here is CASSRDFQETQYF. CDR3 DNA: TGTGCCAGCAGCCGGGACTTTCAAGAGACCCAGTACTTC. This chain uses TRBV9 with TRBJ2-5, with a tentative D call TRBD2 (6 bases). The CDR3 totals 13 residues. CDR1 is SGDLS and CDR2 is YYNGEE in the germline V gene. V shed 4 bases and J shed 2 bases, with 9 bases lying between them.

This clone turned up a few times. The V and J genes are TRBV5-1 and TRBJ2-2; 9 nucleotides align to TRBD1. Per germline, CDR1 SGHRS and CDR2 YFSETQ. The trim removed 6 bases at V and 7 bases at J, leaving 7 bases unmatched. The CDR3 runs to 14 residues. The CDR3 reads CASTWDRVIGELFF. CDR3 DNA sequence: TGCGCCAGCACGTGGGACAGGGTTATCGGGGAGCTGTTTTTT.

The chain couples TRBV5-1 to TRBJ2-5, with 10 positions matching TRBD2. Germline V gene data show CDR1 as SGHRS and CDR2 as YFSETQ. The length of the CDR3 is 17 residues. V gave up 0 bases and J gave up 2 bases; unmatched junction bases: 7. The CDR3 loop is CASSLGVAGGPQETQYF. In nucleotides, the CDR3 is TGCGCCAGCAGCTTGGGGGTAGCGGGGGGACCACAAGAGACCCAGTACTTC.

This chain links TRBV9 with TRBJ2-3; 8 bases are shared with TRBD2. Germline V gives CDR1 SGDLS, CDR2 YYNGEE. The CDR3 has 17 residues. V trimming: 4 bases; J trimming: 2 bases; junction bases outside the gene matches: 12. The CDR3 DNA follows: TGTGCCAGCAGCCCCGGTCGGGGCGGGGGGATCACAGATACGCAGTATTTT. This encodes CASSPGRGGGITDTQYF.

The chain is built from TRBV27 and TRBJ1-2; unclear D gene. Germline V lookup: CDR1 MNHEY, CDR2 SMNVEV (reference sequence). The CDR3 spans 12 residues. V lost 6 bases and J lost 3, with 8 bases in between. CDR3 nucleotides: TGTGCCAGCAGGTCCCAGGACTATGGCTACACCTTC. Translated: CASRSQDYGYTF.

V and J are TRBV6-5 and TRBJ1-1; D ambiguous. Germline CDR1 is MNHEY and CDR2 is SVGAGI. V was cut by 10 bases and J by 5 bases, with 17 bases left in between. CDR3 size: 13 residues. The CDR3: CATRLGRVTEAFF. The DNA for the CDR3 is TGTGCCACCAGGTTGGGGAGGGTGACTGAAGCTTTCTTT.

V usage is TRBV4-2 and J usage is TRBJ1-6, with a weak D call TRBD1 (6 bases). Germline assignment: CDR1 LGHNA and CDR2 YNFKEQ. This CDR3 has 15 amino acids. The V end was cut by 1 base, the J end by 8 bases, with 12 bases between. CDR3 sequence: CASSQGTQGHSPLHF. In DNA form, the CDR3 reads TGTGCCAGCAGCCAAGGGACACAGGGCCATTCACCCCTCCACTTT.

The chain carries TRBV7-9 and TRBJ1-1, with a weak D call TRBD1 (6 bases). CDR1 and CDR2 from the germline V gene are SEHNR and FQNEAQ (reference sequence). V was shortened by 5 bases and J by 4 bases, with 23 bases between the two germline ends. CDR3 length: 17 amino acids. The CDR3 DNA sequence: TGTGCCAGCAGCCTCGGACAGCCCGCCAATTCACGCACTGAAGCTTTCTTT. Translated, it gives CASSLGQPANSRTEAFF.

This clone has just one count. The chain has TRBV11-1 and TRBJ2-1; 8 bases match TRBD1. V was pared by 2 bases and J by 9 bases, with 9 bases of the junction left unmatched. Germline V gene sequence: CDR1 SGHAT, CDR2 FQDESV (reference sequence). The CDR3 is 15 amino acids. This CDR3 is CASSLNGRGLLEQFF. CDR3 coding DNA: TGTGCCAGCAGCTTAAATGGCAGGGGGCTTCTTGAGCAGTTCTTC.

The chain employs TRBV7-9 and TRBJ2-6; a possible D gene is TRBD1 (5 bases). Germline values: CDR1 SEHNR, CDR2 FQNEAQ (reference sequence). V was shortened by 1 base and J by 2 bases, with 15 bases between the two germline ends. CDR3 length: 18 residues. CDR3 DNA: TGTGCCAGCAGCTTAGGGCTTACCACAGGAGCTGGGGCCAACGTCCTGACTTTC. Translation: CASSLGLTTGAGANVLTF.

The chain employs TRBV2 and TRBJ1-5; 10 positions match TRBD1. The CDR3 extends over 16 amino acids. Germline-derived CDR1 and CDR2 are SNHLY and FYNNEI. Germline trimming cut 4 bases from V and 1 base from J; bases unmatched to any gene: 4. CDR3 region: CASSGTGGGSNQPQHF. In DNA form, the CDR3 reads TGTGCCAGCAGTGGGACAGGGGGTGGGAGCAATCAGCCCCAGCATTTT.

The genes are TRBV29-1 and TRBJ2-1; D not resolved. This CDR3 spans 14 amino acids. Trimming took 2 bases from V and 6 from J, leaving 14 bases between them. CDR1 and CDR2 from the germline V gene are SQVTM and ANQGSEA. The CDR3 reads CSVEFGGLVNEQFF. In nucleotides, the CDR3 is TGCAGCGTTGAATTCGGCGGATTGGTCAATGAGCAGTTCTTC.

Only one count was recorded for this clone. The chain recombines TRBV7-9 with TRBJ1-4, with D hard to call. V lost 0 bases and J lost 4, with 9 bases in between. CDR1 is SEHNR, CDR2 FQNEAQ, per germline (reference sequence). The CDR3 contains 15 residues. The chain's CDR3 is CASSLARGNNEKLFF. The DNA of the CDR3 is TGTGCCAGCAGCTTAGCGCGCGGAAATAATGAAAAACTGTTTTTT.

The chain carries TRBV7-2 and TRBJ2-7; 12 nucleotides line up with TRBD1. The CDR3 is 17 amino acids. Germline-derived CDR1 and CDR2 are SGHTA and FQGNSA. J lost 7 bases, V lost 5 bases, and 15 bases had no gene match. CDR3 sequence reads: CASSRLGRGQGAQEQYF. CDR3 in DNA: TGTGCCAGCAGCCGCTTAGGGCGGGGACAGGGGGCGCAAGAGCAGTACTTC.

This chain uses TRBV5-6 with TRBJ1-2; the match to TRBD1 covers 12 bases. Germline trimming cut 2 bases from V and 8 bases from J; bases unmatched to any gene: 7. The CDR3 loop spans 15 amino acids. The germline gives CDR1 SGHDT, CDR2 YYEEEE. CDR3 sequence: CASSFWGQGAGGYTF. In DNA, the CDR3 is TGTGCCAGCAGCTTTTGGGGACAGGGGGCTGGCGGCTACACCTTC.

This clone appeared a few times. The chain links TRBV27 to TRBJ2-6, with D perhaps matching TRBD1 (6 bases). The CDR3 loop spans 16 amino acids. Germline V gene sequence: CDR1 MNHEY, CDR2 SMNVEV (reference sequence). Trimming removed 6 bases from V and 4 bases from J, with 16 bases in between. CDR3 bases: TGTGCCAGCAGAACCCAACAGGGCCCCGGGGCCAACGTCCTGACTTTC. Its translation is CASRTQQGPGANVLTF.

This clone was seen only a few times. The rearrangement joins TRBV7-2 to TRBJ1-5; D is unresolved. V shed 3 bases and J shed 7 bases, with 10 bases lying between them. The CDR3 runs 13 residues. Germline V gene data show CDR1 as SGHTA and CDR2 as FQGNSA. CDR3 residues: CASSFHGAQPQHF. The CDR3 DNA is TGTGCCAGCAGCTTTCACGGAGCCCAGCCCCAGCATTTT. Using reference TRBV7-2 and TRBJ1-5 for the parts outside the CDR3, the full variable domain is GAGVSQSPSNKVTEKGKDVELRCDPISGHTALYWYRQSLGQGLEFLIYFQGNSAPDKSGLPSDRFSAERTGGSVSTLTIQRTQQEDSAVYLCASSFHGAQPQHFGDGTRLSIL.

The gene calls are TRBV18 and TRBJ2-7; maybe TRBD1 (5 bases). Germline assignment: CDR1 KGHSH and CDR2 LQKENI. Between the trimmed V and J ends, which lost 3 bases and 0 bases, there was a span of 15 bases. The CDR3 covers 16 residues. The CDR3 nucleotides read TGTGCCAGCTCACCGATTCAGGGCAGGAGCTCCTACGAGCAGTACTTC. Translation gives CASSPIQGRSSYEQYF.

CDR3 nucleotide sequence: TGTGCCAGCAGCTCTTTAGCGGGGGGAAACACCGGGGAGCTGTTTTTT. Its translation: CASSSLAGGNTGELFF. The chain links TRBV7-9 to TRBJ2-2; 10 bases map to TRBD2. V dropped 4 bases and J dropped 2; count of bases not matched to a gene: 4. The CDR3 is made up of 16 amino acids. In germline, CDR1 is SEHNR, CDR2 FQNEAQ (reference sequence). Combining the CDR3 with reference TRBV7-9 and TRBJ2-2 gives the whole variable domain DTGVSQNPRHKITKRGQNVTFRCDPISEHNRLYWYRQTLGQGPEFLTYFQNEAQLEKSRLLSDRFSAERPKGSFSTLEIQRTEQGDSAMYLCASSSLAGGNTGELFFGEGSRLTVL.

The rearrangement links TRBV1 to TRBJ1-5; the table's D call of TRBD1 was not tested on the DNA. TRBV1 is a listed pseudogene. There are 23 residues in the CDR3. CDR3 nucleotide sequence: TGCACCAGCAGCCAAGAGGGCTTGATGGGTGGGACAGGGGGTTGTTGGAGCAATCAGCCCCAGCATTTT. This gives the protein CTSSQEGLMGGTGGCWSNQPQHF.

V is TRBV7-2 and J is TRBJ2-1; TRBD2 matches at 8 bases. The V segment lost 3 bases and the J segment 2 bases; nucleotides outside the gene matches: 3. This CDR3 is built from 15 residues. Germline-derived CDR1 and CDR2 are SGHTA and FQGNSA. The CDR3, as DNA: TGTGCCAGCAGCTTCCTCGGGGGGGCCTACAATGAGCAGTTCTTC. Amino acids: CASSFLGGAYNEQFF.

This clone has only one observation. The V and J genes are TRBV7-3 and TRBJ1-2, with a weak D call TRBD1 (5 bases). V was pared by 5 bases and J by 2 bases, with 12 bases between. The CDR3 sequence is 14 residues long. Germline V gene lookup returns CDR1 SGHTA and CDR2 FQGTGA. The CDR3 here is CASSPTVMNYGYTF. The CDR3 DNA sequence: TGTGCCAGCAGCCCGACAGTAATGAACTATGGCTACACCTTC.

The rearrangement links TRBV4-1 to TRBJ2-3; TRBD2 matches at 11 bases. J gave up 3 bases and V 3 bases, and 5 bases lay outside the gene matches. This CDR3 is built from 16 residues. Germline lookup yields CDR1 MGHRA and CDR2 YSYEKL. The CDR3, as DNA: TGCGCCAGCAGCCAGAATAGCGGGGGGGTAACAGATACGCAGTATTTT. This encodes CASSQNSGGVTDTQYF.